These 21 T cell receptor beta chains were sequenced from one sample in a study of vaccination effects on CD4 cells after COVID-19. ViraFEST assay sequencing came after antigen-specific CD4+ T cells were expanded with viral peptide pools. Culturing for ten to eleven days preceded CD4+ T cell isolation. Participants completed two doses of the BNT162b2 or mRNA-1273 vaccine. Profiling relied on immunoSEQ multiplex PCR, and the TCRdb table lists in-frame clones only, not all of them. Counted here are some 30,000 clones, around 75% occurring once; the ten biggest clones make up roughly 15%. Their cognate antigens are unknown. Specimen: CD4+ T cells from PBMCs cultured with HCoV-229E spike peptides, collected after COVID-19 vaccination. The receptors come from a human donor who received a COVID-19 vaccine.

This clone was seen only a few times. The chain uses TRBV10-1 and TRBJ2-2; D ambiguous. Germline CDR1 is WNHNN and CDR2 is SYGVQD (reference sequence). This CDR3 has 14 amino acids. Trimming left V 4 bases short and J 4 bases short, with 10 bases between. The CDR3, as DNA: TGCGCCAGCAGTGCTACAGCCACCACCGGGGAGCTGTTTTTT. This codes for CASSATATTGELFF.

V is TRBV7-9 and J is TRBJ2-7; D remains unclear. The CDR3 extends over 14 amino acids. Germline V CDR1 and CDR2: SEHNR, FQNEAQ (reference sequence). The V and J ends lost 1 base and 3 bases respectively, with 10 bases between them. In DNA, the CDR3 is TGTGCCAGCAGCTTAGAATCCCCGGGCTACGAGCAGTACTTC. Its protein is CASSLESPGYEQYF.

The CDR3 is CAVERKLGEQYF. As DNA, the CDR3 is TGTGCCGTAGAAAGAAAGTTGGGGGAGCAGTACTTC. V usage is TRBV30 and J usage is TRBJ2-7; D unclear. This CDR3 region has 12 residues. Trimming pared 8 bases from V and 7 bases from J, leaving 18 bases between. From germline, CDR1 is GTSNPN and CDR2 SVGIG (reference sequence).

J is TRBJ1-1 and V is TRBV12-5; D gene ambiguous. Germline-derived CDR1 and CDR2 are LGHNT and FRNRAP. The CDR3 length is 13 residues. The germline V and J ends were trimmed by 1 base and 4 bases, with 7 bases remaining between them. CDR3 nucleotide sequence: TGTGCTAGTGGTTTGGACAGACTCACTGAAGCTTTCTTT. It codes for CASGLDRLTEAFF. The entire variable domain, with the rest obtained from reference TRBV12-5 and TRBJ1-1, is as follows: DARVTQTPRHKVTEMGQEVTMRCQPILGHNTVFWYRQTMMQGLELLAYFRNRAPLDDSGMPKDRFSAEMPDATLATLKIQPSEPRDSAVYFCASGLDRLTEAFFGQGTRLTVV.

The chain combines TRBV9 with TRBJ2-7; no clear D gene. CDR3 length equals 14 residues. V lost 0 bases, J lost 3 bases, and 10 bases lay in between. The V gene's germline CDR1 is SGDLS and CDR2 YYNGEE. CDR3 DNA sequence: TGTGCCAGCAGCGTAGGGACCGAAGGCTACGAGCAGTACTTC. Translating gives CASSVGTEGYEQYF. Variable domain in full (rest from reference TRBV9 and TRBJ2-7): DSGVTQTPKHLITATGQRVTLRCSPRSGDLSVYWYQQSLDQGLQFLIQYYNGEERAKGNILERFSAQQFPDLHSELNLSSLELGDSALYFCASSVGTEGYEQYFGPGTRLTVT.

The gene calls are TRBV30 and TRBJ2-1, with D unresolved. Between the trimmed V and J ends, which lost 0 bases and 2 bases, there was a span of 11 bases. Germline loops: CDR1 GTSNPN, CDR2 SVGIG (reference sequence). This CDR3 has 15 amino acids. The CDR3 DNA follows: TGTGCCTGGAGTGTAGGGTTAGCTCCCTACAATGAGCAGTTCTTC. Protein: CAWSVGLAPYNEQFF.

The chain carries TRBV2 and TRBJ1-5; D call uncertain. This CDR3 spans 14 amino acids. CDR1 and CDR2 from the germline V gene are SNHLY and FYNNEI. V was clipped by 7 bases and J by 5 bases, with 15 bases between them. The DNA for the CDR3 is TGTGCCAGCACTTTTCAAAATAGGGATCAGCCCCAGCATTTT. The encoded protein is CASTFQNRDQPQHF.

The CDR3 DNA follows: TGCGCCAGCAGTGACCCCGGGACCTTCGGGACCACCGGGGAGCTGTTTTTT. It encodes CASSDPGTFGTTGELFF. J is TRBJ2-2 and V is TRBV10-1; perhaps D is TRBD1 or TRBD2 (5 bases each). The CDR3 length is 17 residues. Trimming removed 3 bases from V and 4 bases from J, with 18 bases in between. The germline V gene encodes CDR1 WNHNN and CDR2 SYGVQD (reference sequence).

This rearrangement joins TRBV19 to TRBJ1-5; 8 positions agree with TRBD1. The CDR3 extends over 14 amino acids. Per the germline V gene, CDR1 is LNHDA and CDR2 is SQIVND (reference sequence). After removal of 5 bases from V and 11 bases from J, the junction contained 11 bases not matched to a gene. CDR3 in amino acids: CASSSDRAKRAQHF. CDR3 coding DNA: TGTGCCAGTAGTTCGGACAGGGCGAAGAGGGCCCAGCATTTT.

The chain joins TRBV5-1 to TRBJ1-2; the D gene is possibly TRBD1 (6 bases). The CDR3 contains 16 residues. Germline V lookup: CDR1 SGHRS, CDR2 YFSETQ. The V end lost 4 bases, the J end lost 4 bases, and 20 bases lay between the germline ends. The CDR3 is CASSPRPGQSLYGYTF. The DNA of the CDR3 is TGCGCCAGCAGCCCTAGACCCGGACAGAGCCTCTATGGCTACACCTTC.

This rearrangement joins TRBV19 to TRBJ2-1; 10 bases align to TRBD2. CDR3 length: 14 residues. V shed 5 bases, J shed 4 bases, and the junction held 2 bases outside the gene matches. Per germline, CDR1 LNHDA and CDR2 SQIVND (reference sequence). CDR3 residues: CASSLAGDYNEQFF. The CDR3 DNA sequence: TGTGCCAGTAGTCTAGCGGGGGATTACAATGAGCAGTTCTTC.

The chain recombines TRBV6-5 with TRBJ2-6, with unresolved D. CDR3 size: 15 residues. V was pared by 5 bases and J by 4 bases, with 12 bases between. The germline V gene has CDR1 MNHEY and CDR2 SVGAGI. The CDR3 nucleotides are TGTGCCAGCAGTCTTCAGTTTCCCGGGGCCAACGTCCTGACTTTC. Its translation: CASSLQFPGANVLTF.

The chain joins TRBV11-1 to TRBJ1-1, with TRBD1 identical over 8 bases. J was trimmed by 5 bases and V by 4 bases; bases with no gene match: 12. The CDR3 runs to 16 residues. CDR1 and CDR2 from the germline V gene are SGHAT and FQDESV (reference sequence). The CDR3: CASSSPLGQARTEAFF. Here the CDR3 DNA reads TGTGCCAGCAGCTCACCCCTGGGACAGGCCCGGACTGAAGCTTTCTTT.

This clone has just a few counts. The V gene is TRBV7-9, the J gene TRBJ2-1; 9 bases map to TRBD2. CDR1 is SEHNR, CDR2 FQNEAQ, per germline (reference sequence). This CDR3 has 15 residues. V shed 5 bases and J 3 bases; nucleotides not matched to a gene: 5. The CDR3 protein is CASSPTSGLYNEQFF. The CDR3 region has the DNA TGTGCCAGCAGCCCGACTAGCGGCCTCTACAATGAGCAGTTCTTC.

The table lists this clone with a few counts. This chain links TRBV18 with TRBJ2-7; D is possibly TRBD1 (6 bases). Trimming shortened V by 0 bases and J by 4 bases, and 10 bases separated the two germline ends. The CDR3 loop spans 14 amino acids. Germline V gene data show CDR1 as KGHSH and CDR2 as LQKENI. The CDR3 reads CASSPPFGQYEQYF. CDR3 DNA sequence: TGTGCCAGCTCACCACCGTTCGGACAGTACGAGCAGTACTTC.

CDR3 in DNA: TGTGCCAGCAGCTTGTGGGGGGTTGACAATGAGCAGTTCTTC. Its protein is CASSLWGVDNEQFF. The V gene is TRBV5-8, the J gene TRBJ2-1, with D perhaps TRBD2 (6 bases). The length of the CDR3 is 14 residues. V gave up 1 base and J gave up 5 bases, with 10 bases separating them. In germline, CDR1 is SGHTS, CDR2 YDEGEE.

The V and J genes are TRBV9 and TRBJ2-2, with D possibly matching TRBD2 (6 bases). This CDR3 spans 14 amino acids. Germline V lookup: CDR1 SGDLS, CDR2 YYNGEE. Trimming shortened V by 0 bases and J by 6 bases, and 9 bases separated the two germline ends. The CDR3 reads CASSVVASAGELFF. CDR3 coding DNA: TGTGCCAGCAGCGTAGTTGCTAGCGCCGGGGAGCTGTTTTTT.

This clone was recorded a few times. In DNA form, the CDR3 reads TGTGCCATCAGTGCATCAGGGGAAGGCTACACCTTC. As protein: CAISASGEGYTF. This chain uses TRBV10-3 with TRBJ1-2, with D tentatively TRBD1 (6 bases). CDR1 is ENHRY, CDR2 SYGVKD, per germline. The CDR3 totals 12 residues. Trimming pared 4 bases from V and 8 bases from J, leaving 11 bases between.

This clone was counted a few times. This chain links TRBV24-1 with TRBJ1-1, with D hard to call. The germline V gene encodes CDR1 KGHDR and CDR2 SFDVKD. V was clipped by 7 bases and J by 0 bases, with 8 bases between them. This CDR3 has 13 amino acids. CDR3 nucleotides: TGTGCCACCAGACAGAACTTGAACACTGAAGCTTTCTTT. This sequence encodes CATRQNLNTEAFF.

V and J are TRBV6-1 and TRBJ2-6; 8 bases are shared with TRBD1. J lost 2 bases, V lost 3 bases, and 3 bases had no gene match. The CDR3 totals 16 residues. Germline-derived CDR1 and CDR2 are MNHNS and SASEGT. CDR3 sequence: CASSEQGAAGANVLTF. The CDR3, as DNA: TGTGCCAGCAGTGAGCAGGGGGCGGCTGGGGCCAACGTCCTGACTTTC.

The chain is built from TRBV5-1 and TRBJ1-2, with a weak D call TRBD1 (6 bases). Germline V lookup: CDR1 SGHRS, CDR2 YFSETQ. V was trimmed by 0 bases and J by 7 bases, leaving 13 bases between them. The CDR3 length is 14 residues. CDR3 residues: CASSLGPGALGYTF. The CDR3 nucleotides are TGCGCCAGCAGCTTGGGACCAGGGGCTCTTGGCTACACCTTC.